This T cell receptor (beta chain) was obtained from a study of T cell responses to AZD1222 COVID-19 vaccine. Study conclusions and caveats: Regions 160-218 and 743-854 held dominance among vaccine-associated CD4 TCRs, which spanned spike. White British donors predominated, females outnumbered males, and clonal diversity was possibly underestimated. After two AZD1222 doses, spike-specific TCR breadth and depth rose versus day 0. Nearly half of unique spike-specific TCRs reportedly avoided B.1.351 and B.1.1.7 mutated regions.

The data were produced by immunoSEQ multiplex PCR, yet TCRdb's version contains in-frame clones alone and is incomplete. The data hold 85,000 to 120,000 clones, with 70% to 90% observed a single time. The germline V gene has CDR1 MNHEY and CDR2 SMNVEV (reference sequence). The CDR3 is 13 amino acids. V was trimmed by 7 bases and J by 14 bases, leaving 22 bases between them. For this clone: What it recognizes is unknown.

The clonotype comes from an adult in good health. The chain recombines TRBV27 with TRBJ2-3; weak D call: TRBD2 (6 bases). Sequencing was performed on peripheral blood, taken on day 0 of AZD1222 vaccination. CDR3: CASTFGRERSWYF. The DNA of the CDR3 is TGTGCCAGCACCTTTGGCCGGGAGAGGTCTTGGTATTTT.